The 8 T cell receptor beta chains below all came from one sample that was sequenced in a study of blood T cells in healthy people across ages. Using a J-beta primer mix together with a sample-barcoded 5' primer, a second PCR was run for roughly 6 to 12 cycles. TCRdb redid the calling of the 5' RACE reads with MiXCR, one entry per CDR3 protein. The sample yields 1,500,000 or so distinct CDR3 sequences, almost 60% seen once. Sequenced sample: blood. All receptors derive from a man younger than 35 in good health.

The chain carries TRBV7-9 and TRBJ1-1; the match to TRBD1 covers 8 bases. The germline V gene encodes CDR1 SEHNR and CDR2 FQNEAQ (reference sequence). Losses at the gene ends were 5 bases for V and 11 bases for J; bases not matched to a gene: 7. The CDR3 consists of 12 residues. The CDR3 sequence: CASSLQGGGAFF. The CDR3 coding sequence is TGTGCCAGCAGCCTACAGGGGGGAGGGGCTTTCTTT. Together with reference TRBV7-9 and TRBJ1-1, the CDR3 gives the full variable domain: DTGVSQNPRHKITKRGQNVTFRCDPISEHNRLYWYRQTLGQGPEFLTYFQNEAQLEKSRLLSDRFSAERPKGSFSTLEIQRTEQGDSAMYLCASSLQGGGAFFGQGTRLTVV.

The CDR3 DNA is TGCAGCGTTGAATTTGGGACAGGAAACAATGAGCAGTTCTTC. Encoded protein: CSVEFGTGNNEQFF. V and J are TRBV29-1 and TRBJ2-1; 8 bases are a match to TRBD1. With V trimmed by 2 bases and J by 5 bases, 5 bases remained unmatched. The length of the CDR3 is 14 residues. Germline V gives CDR1 SQVTM, CDR2 ANQGSEA.

The chain couples TRBV20-1 to TRBJ2-3; TRBD2 aligns across 9 bases. The CDR3 is made up of 15 amino acids. Germline lookup yields CDR1 DFQATT and CDR2 SNEGSKA (reference sequence). Losses at the gene ends were 6 bases for V and 4 bases for J; bases not matched to a gene: 11. The CDR3 loop is CSAIRIAGDSDTQYF. In nucleotides, the CDR3 is TGCAGTGCCATTCGAATAGCGGGAGATTCAGATACGCAGTATTTT.

This chain connects TRBV4-3 to TRBJ2-2, with no clear D. The CDR3 totals 16 residues. Germline V gene sequence: CDR1 LGHNA, CDR2 YSLEER. V lost 1 base, J lost 7 bases, and 16 bases lay in between. In DNA form, the CDR3 reads TGCGCCAGCAGCCAAGCCGCAGTGGGGTGGGGCGGGGAGCTGTTTTTT. It specifies CASSQAAVGWGGELFF.

V usage is TRBV5-1 and J usage is TRBJ2-1, with D hard to call. CDR1 is SGHRS and CDR2 is YFSETQ in the germline V gene. The CDR3 contains 15 residues. The germline V and J ends were trimmed by 0 bases and 5 bases, with 12 bases remaining between them. The CDR3, as DNA: TGCGCCAGCAGCTTGGTGGGTAGCAACCACAATGAGCAGTTCTTC. Its protein product is CASSLVGSNHNEQFF.

The V call is TRBV24-1, the J call TRBJ1-1; D uncertain. Germline CDR1 is KGHDR and CDR2 is SFDVKD. The germline V and J ends were trimmed by 5 bases and 0 bases, with 6 bases remaining between them. The length of the CDR3 is 13 residues. CDR3 DNA sequence: TGTGCCACCAGTGGGGCGATGAACACTGAAGCTTTCTTT. Amino acids: CATSGAMNTEAFF.

Only a few counts were recorded for this clonotype. The rearrangement joins TRBV10-2 to TRBJ2-1; 9 positions agree with TRBD1. The CDR3 covers 15 residues. J gave up 10 bases and V 6 bases, and 13 bases lay outside the gene matches. Germline assignment: CDR1 WSHSY and CDR2 SAAADI. The DNA for the CDR3 is TGCGCCAGCAGGGTTTCCCGGGACAGGGAGGGCGAGCAGTTCTTC. It is translated as CASRVSRDREGEQFF.

CDR3 region: CASSPSSLAHRTDTQYF. CDR3 nucleotide sequence: TGTGCCAGCAGCCCTTCCTCCCTGGCGCACAGAACAGATACGCAGTATTTT. The chain uses TRBV7-9 and TRBJ2-3; no clear D. The V and J ends lost 5 bases and 3 bases respectively, with 21 bases between them. CDR3 length equals 17 residues. Germline loops: CDR1 SEHNR, CDR2 FQNEAQ (reference sequence).